This entry lists 30 T cell receptor beta chains sequenced from one sample in a study of cytomegalovirus exposure and HLA in healthy donors. A multiplex PCR was run with 60 Vbeta primers and 13 Jbeta primers. Assay used: immunoSEQ multiplex PCR; TCRdb lists only in-frame clones, some missing. The sample lists approximately 82,000 clones, roughly 72% seen once, with about 6.2% in the top ten. The specimen sequenced was PBMCs. The receptor source for this set is a woman aged 50 to 60 in good health and CMV-seropositive.

The chain couples TRBV7-2 to TRBJ2-7; TRBD2 aligns across 14 bases. V was pared by 6 bases and J by 4 bases, with 5 bases of the junction left unmatched. Germline V gives CDR1 SGHTA, CDR2 FQGNSA. The CDR3 runs 15 residues. CDR3 amino acids: CASRGTSGSYYEQYF. CDR3 DNA: TGTGCCAGCAGGGGGACTAGCGGGAGTTATTACGAGCAGTACTTC.

V gene TRBV2 combines with J gene TRBJ1-3; a weak D match, TRBD1 (5 bases). CDR3 size: 15 residues. Germline loops: CDR1 SNHLY, CDR2 FYNNEI. With 7 bases removed from V and 4 bases from J, the gap between germline ends came to 17 bases. The CDR3 coding sequence is TGTGCCAGCAATTCCCCAGGGTGGGGAGGAAACACCATATATTTT. Residues: CASNSPGWGGNTIYF.

The chain links TRBV30 to TRBJ2-2, with TRBD1 as a possible D gene (5 bases). V lost 0 bases and J lost 4, with 9 bases in between. The CDR3 is made up of 14 amino acids. Germline loops: CDR1 GTSNPN, CDR2 SVGIG (reference sequence). The CDR3 loop reads CAWSVLTGTGELFF. CDR3 DNA sequence: TGTGCCTGGAGTGTACTCACAGGCACCGGGGAGCTGTTTTTT.

The J gene is TRBJ1-1, the V gene TRBV6-4; weak D call: TRBD1 (5 bases). The length of the CDR3 is 13 residues. V lost 3 bases and J lost 1, with 6 bases in between. CDR1 and CDR2 (germline): MRHNA, SNTAGT. CDR3 sequence: CASSEQANTEAFF. CDR3 DNA: TGTGCCAGCAGTGAACAGGCGAACACTGAAGCTTTCTTT.

This chain uses TRBV2 with TRBJ1-5; no reliable D call. V lost 4 bases, J lost 2 bases, and 9 bases lay in between. The CDR3 has 14 residues. Germline CDR1 SNHLY, CDR2 FYNNEI. CDR3 residues: CASSVERGNQPQHF. CDR3 coding DNA: TGTGCCAGCAGTGTTGAGAGGGGCAATCAGCCCCAGCATTTT.

V is TRBV12-5 and J is TRBJ1-2, with a tentative D call TRBD1 (5 bases). Germline CDR1 reads LGHNT; CDR2 reads FRNRAP. The CDR3 length is 13 residues. The germline V and J ends were trimmed by 1 base and 8 bases, with 11 bases remaining between them. The CDR3: CASGLGGAFGYTF. For the CDR3, the DNA is TGTGCTAGTGGTTTGGGGGGCGCATTCGGCTACACCTTC.

The chain recombines TRBV5-5 with TRBJ1-1, with D uncertain. CDR1 is SGHKS, CDR2 YYEKEE, per germline (reference sequence). V lost 1 base to trimming and J lost 6 bases, with 10 bases between them. This CDR3 region has 13 residues. This chain's CDR3 is CASSLSGSPEAFF. The CDR3 DNA reads TGTGCCAGCAGCTTGTCCGGGTCCCCTGAAGCTTTCTTT.

CDR3 DNA: TGCGCCAGGCGAGATACGCAGTATTTT. Its translation is CARRDTQYF. The gene calls are TRBV4-1 and TRBJ2-3; D remains ambiguous. Trimming pared 9 bases from V and 5 bases from J, leaving 3 bases between. The CDR3 loop spans 9 amino acids. Per germline, CDR1 MGHRA and CDR2 YSYEKL.

The chain joins TRBV6-1 to TRBJ1-1, with D unresolved. Per the germline V gene, CDR1 is MNHNS and CDR2 is SASEGT. This CDR3 has 10 amino acids. V lost 3 bases to trimming and J lost 10 bases, with 6 bases between them. The CDR3 reads CASSEIVAFF. The CDR3 nucleotides are TGTGCCAGCAGTGAGATAGTAGCTTTCTTT.

This chain uses TRBV7-9 with TRBJ2-1; 13 nucleotides align to TRBD2. The V and J ends lost 5 bases and 1 base, in that order; junction bases with no gene match: 11. The CDR3 spans 19 residues. Per the germline V gene, CDR1 is SEHNR and CDR2 is FQNEAQ (reference sequence). CDR3 DNA: TGTGCCAGCAGCCGACTAACCGGGACTAGCGGGATTTCCTACAATGAGCAGTTCTTC. It yields the protein CASSRLTGTSGISYNEQFF. Looking up the rest from reference TRBV7-9 and TRBJ2-1 gives the full variable domain: DTGVSQNPRHKITKRGQNVTFRCDPISEHNRLYWYRQTLGQGPEFLTYFQNEAQLEKSRLLSDRFSAERPKGSFSTLEIQRTEQGDSAMYLCASSRLTGTSGISYNEQFFGPGTRLTVL.

The chain couples TRBV20-1 to TRBJ1-2; the D is unclear. V shed 1 base and J shed 7 bases, with 7 bases lying between them. The CDR3 spans 11 residues. Per the germline V gene, CDR1 is DFQATT and CDR2 is SNEGSKA (reference sequence). The CDR3 protein is CSARVGAGYTF. In nucleotides, the CDR3 is TGCAGTGCTAGAGTGGGAGCTGGCTACACCTTC.

This clone came up once. The chain uses TRBV27 and TRBJ2-1; tentative D call: TRBD2 (7 bases). The CDR3 has 16 residues. Germline CDR1 and CDR2: MNHEY and SMNVEV (reference sequence). The V end lost 3 bases, the J end lost 7 bases, and 19 bases lay between the germline ends. CDR3 sequence: CASSLGGPGLGNEQFF. DNA of the CDR3: TGTGCCAGCAGTTTGGGGGGGCCGGGTTTGGGGAATGAGCAGTTCTTC.

This clone has more than one count but fewer than ten. V and J are TRBV19 and TRBJ1-2; 11 nucleotides agree with TRBD1. This CDR3 has 12 amino acids. Germline lookup yields CDR1 LNHDA and CDR2 SQIVND (reference sequence). Losses at the gene ends were 8 bases for V and 4 bases for J; bases not matched to a gene: 0. The CDR3 bases are TGTGCCAGTGGGACAGGGGGCTATGGCTACACCTTC. Protein product: CASGTGGYGYTF. Full variable domain (outside the CDR3, taken from reference TRBV19 and TRBJ1-2): DGGITQSPKYLFRKEGQNVTLSCEQNLNHDAMYWYRQDPGQGLRLIYYSQIVNDFQKGDIAEGYSVSREKKESFPLTVTSAQKNPTAFYLCASGTGGYGYTFGSGTRLTVV.

This clone has just a few counts. The gene calls are TRBV9 and TRBJ1-1, with a weak D call TRBD1 (6 bases). The CDR3 totals 18 residues. The ends were cut back, 4 bases at V and 0 bases at J, with 22 bases in the middle. The germline CDR1 and CDR2 sequences are SGDLS and YYNGEE. The CDR3 coding sequence is TGTGCCAGCAGCCTAGGGGGGCTACAACACCCTATGAACACTGAAGCTTTCTTT. It is translated as CASSLGGLQHPMNTEAFF.

This clone was picked up a small number of times. V is TRBV2 and J is TRBJ2-5; D may be TRBD2 (7 bases). CDR3 length equals 10 residues. The germline V gene encodes CDR1 SNHLY and CDR2 FYNNEI. With 11 bases removed from V and 4 bases from J, the gap between germline ends came to 8 bases. CDR3 nucleotides: TGTGCCGGGGGGGCAGAGACCCAGTACTTC. Encoded protein: CAGGAETQYF. Drawing the rest from reference TRBV2 and TRBJ2-5, the complete variable domain is EPEVTQTPSHQVTQMGQEVILRCVPISNHLYFYWYRQILGQKVEFLVSFYNNEISEKSEIFDDQFSVERPDGSNFTLKIRSTKLEDSAMYFCAGGAETQYFGPGTRLLVL.

The chain has TRBV25-1 and TRBJ1-2; D uncertain. Germline values: CDR1 MGHDK, CDR2 SYGVNS. The CDR3 contains 16 residues. Trimming removed 1 base from V and 0 bases from J, with 12 bases in between. The CDR3 protein is CASSEFEGRPNYGYTF. CDR3 nucleotides: TGTGCCAGCAGTGAATTCGAGGGCCGACCTAACTATGGCTACACCTTC.

The chain joins TRBV6-1 to TRBJ1-3; the match to TRBD1 covers 7 bases. The CDR3 loop spans 18 amino acids. V shed 1 base and J 0 bases; nucleotides not matched to a gene: 9. CDR1 MNHNS and CDR2 SASEGT come from the germline V gene. CDR3 amino acids: CASSEGWGQLNSGNTIYF. As DNA, the CDR3 is TGTGCCAGCAGTGAAGGGTGGGGACAGCTTAACTCTGGAAACACCATATATTTT.

The gene calls are TRBV6-5 and TRBJ1-5; D gene ambiguous. The V gene lost 5 bases and the J gene lost 5 bases, with 16 bases spanning the gap. The CDR3 contains 15 residues. In germline, CDR1 is MNHEY, CDR2 SVGAGI. The CDR3 loop reads CASSSPLRPDQPQHF. In nucleotides, the CDR3 is TGTGCCAGCAGTAGCCCCCTCAGGCCCGATCAGCCCCAGCATTTT.

The J gene is TRBJ2-3, the V gene TRBV2; D call uncertain. The CDR3 has 15 residues. V was cut by 4 bases and J by 0 bases, with 11 bases left in between. The germline gives CDR1 SNHLY, CDR2 FYNNEI. The CDR3 DNA sequence: TGTGCCAGCAGTGCTTTACAGACAAGCACAGATACGCAGTATTTT. As protein: CASSALQTSTDTQYF. Looking up the rest from reference TRBV2 and TRBJ2-3 gives the full variable domain: EPEVTQTPSHQVTQMGQEVILRCVPISNHLYFYWYRQILGQKVEFLVSFYNNEISEKSEIFDDQFSVERPDGSNFTLKIRSTKLEDSAMYFCASSALQTSTDTQYFGPGTRLTVL.

CDR3 sequence reads: CASSFSGSYEQYF. CDR3 nucleotides: TGTGCCAGCAGCTTTTCCGGTTCCTACGAGCAGTACTTC. The chain couples TRBV7-9 to TRBJ2-7; D uncertain. V was clipped by 3 bases and J by 1 base, with 7 bases between them. Looked up from germline, CDR1 is SEHNR and CDR2 is FQNEAQ (reference sequence). The CDR3 consists of 13 residues.

The J gene is TRBJ1-2, the V gene TRBV27; 7 bases are shared with TRBD1. V was clipped by 8 bases and J by 4 bases; unmatched bases: 4. This CDR3 contains 12 residues. Germline V gives CDR1 MNHEY, CDR2 SMNVEV (reference sequence). Here the CDR3 reads CASRDSLYGYTF. The CDR3 DNA reads TGTGCCAGCCGGGACAGTCTCTATGGCTACACCTTC.

The chain employs TRBV6-1 and TRBJ1-5; TRBD1 agrees at 11 bases. V gave up 7 bases and J gave up 4 bases; unmatched junction bases: 6. Germline V gene lookup returns CDR1 MNHNS and CDR2 SASEGT. CDR3 length equals 15 residues. CDR3 in amino acids: CASIWTGGSNQPQHF. The DNA for the CDR3 is TGTGCCAGCATTTGGACAGGGGGCTCTAATCAGCCCCAGCATTTT.

The CDR3 DNA is TGTGCCAGCAGCCCGGTTATGAGCGGGCACATTCAGTACTTC. This sequence encodes CASSPVMSGHIQYF. The chain couples TRBV11-3 to TRBJ2-4; maybe TRBD2 (6 bases). The germline V gene encodes CDR1 SGHNT and CDR2 YENEEA. Trimming cost V 5 bases and J 8 bases, with 16 bases left between them. This CDR3 has 14 amino acids.

J is TRBJ2-3 and V is TRBV30; TRBD2 aligns across 9 bases. The CDR3 length is 16 residues. The V and J ends lost 4 bases and 0 bases, in that order; junction bases with no gene match: 8. Germline V CDR1 and CDR2: GTSNPN, SVGIG (reference sequence). The CDR3 sequence: CAWKLAGGFSTDTQYF. CDR3 coding DNA: TGTGCCTGGAAACTAGCGGGTGGTTTCAGCACAGATACGCAGTATTTT.

The rearrangement links TRBV5-4 to TRBJ2-1; 13 bases fit TRBD2. This CDR3 contains 16 residues. V was pared by 3 bases and J by 8 bases, with 8 bases of the junction left unmatched. The germline gives CDR1 SGHNT, CDR2 YYREEE (reference sequence). This CDR3 reads CASSSPTSGRPYEQFF. The DNA of the CDR3 is TGTGCCAGCAGCTCCCCGACTAGCGGGAGGCCTTATGAGCAGTTCTTC.

The chain joins TRBV6-5 to TRBJ2-3; 8 bases are shared with TRBD2. This CDR3 region has 13 residues. Germline V lookup: CDR1 MNHEY, CDR2 SVGAGI. V gave up 5 bases and J gave up 8 bases; unmatched junction bases: 6. This CDR3 reads CASSETSGITQYF. CDR3 DNA: TGTGCCAGCAGTGAAACTAGCGGAATTACGCAGTATTTT.

CDR3 protein: CASSPRLSSYNEQFF. CDR3 nucleotides: TGTGCCAGCAGTCCTAGGTTGAGCTCCTACAATGAGCAGTTCTTC. The V call is TRBV27, the J call TRBJ2-1; no firm D call. CDR3 length: 15 residues. CDR1 and CDR2 (germline): MNHEY, SMNVEV (reference sequence). V shed 5 bases and J shed 0 bases, with 11 bases lying between them.

V is TRBV30 and J is TRBJ2-3; 7 nucleotides align to TRBD2. Germline V CDR1 and CDR2: GTSNPN, SVGIG (reference sequence). Trimming cost V 7 bases and J 4 bases; bases outside gene matches: 11. This CDR3 has 14 residues. In DNA, the CDR3 is TGTGCCTCCCCCCGGGCGGGAGCCCCAGATACGCAGTATTTT. Residues: CASPRAGAPDTQYF.

The chain couples TRBV5-1 to TRBJ2-1, with D hard to call. V lost 6 bases to trimming and J lost 5 bases, with 9 bases between them. The CDR3 contains 12 residues. Germline CDR1 is SGHRS and CDR2 is YFSETQ. This CDR3 is CASISGNNEQFF. CDR3 bases: TGCGCCAGCATATCAGGAAACAATGAGCAGTTCTTC. Full variable domain (rest looked up from reference TRBV5-1 and TRBJ2-1): KAGVTQTPRYLIKTRGQQVTLSCSPISGHRSVSWYQQTPGQGLQFLFEYFSETQRNKGNFPGRFSGRQFSNSRSEMNVSTLELGDSALYLCASISGNNEQFFGPGTRLTVL.

The chain carries TRBV5-6 and TRBJ2-7; a possible D gene is TRBD2 (5 bases). Trimming shortened V by 2 bases and J by 0 bases, and 15 bases separated the two germline ends. Per germline, CDR1 SGHDT and CDR2 YYEEEE. The CDR3 contains 16 residues. The CDR3 DNA sequence: TGTGCCAGCAGCTTCTTACGGGAATCCCACTCCTACGAGCAGTACTTC. Translating it yields CASSFLRESHSYEQYF.